The entry below describes one T cell receptor beta chain. Its specificity is unknown. These data are taken from a study of cytotoxic CD8 clonotypes in ibrutinib-treated CLL. Looking at the study overall: Patients: over 9 relapsed/refractory, roughly 15 treatment-naive, roughly 18 IGHV unmutated. Study-wide points: Baseline clonality was higher than in age-matched healthy donors and moved in step with circulating CD8+ T-cell counts. Clonality rose at ibrutinib response and fell back toward baseline at progression.

Germline V gene lookup returns CDR1 SSHAT and CDR2 FNYEAQ (reference sequence). V was cut by 4 bases and J by 4 bases, with 26 bases left in between. The CDR3 spans 19 residues. Measured with immunoSEQ multiplex PCR; TCRdb has only the in-frame clones, and not every one. The table has more than 150,000 clones, approximately 72% seen once. Sequenced material: PBMCs, taken after 24 months of ibrutinib treatment. The sequence came from a human donor with chronic lymphocytic leukemia. The V call is TRBV7-7, the J call TRBJ2-1; the D call may be TRBD1 or TRBD2 (5 bases each). Written as DNA, the CDR3 is TGTGCCAGCAGCTCTATAGGCGCGGACCCGGGGCAGGGTTACAATGAGCAGTTCTTC. It yields the protein CASSSIGADPGQGYNEQFF.